This T cell receptor beta chain was documented in a study of blood T cells in healthy people across ages. Note on this clonotype: Antigen unknown. A much larger clone lies a single base off, so this may be a read error.

General observations from the study: Age showed a roughly linear inverse relationship with TCR beta diversity per million T cells.

Researchers report isolating at least 6 million PBMCs per sample. There were at least 6 micrograms of total RNA extracted from every sample. Primed by a sample-barcoded 5' primer and a J-beta primer mix, a second PCR proceeded for roughly 7 to 12 cycles. Every sample produced at least 3 million CDR3-containing paired-end reads. TCRdb reprocessed the 5' RACE reads with MiXCR, giving one entry per CDR3 protein. The sample contains 600,000 or so distinct CDR3 sequences, 25% to 35% of which appear only once. Losses at the gene ends were 2 bases for V and 11 bases for J; bases not matched to a gene: 11. Germline V gene lookup returns CDR1 MDHEN and CDR2 SYDVKM. This CDR3 contains 15 residues.

The sequencing sample was made of blood. The V gene is TRBV28, the J gene TRBJ2-5; 10 bases match TRBD2. This sequence was found in a woman of 80 years or more in good health. The DNA of the CDR3 is TGTGCCAGCAGTTTAAGGACTAGCGGTGTTAATGAGCAGTACTTC. Its translation: CASSLRTSGVNEQYF.